The present T cell receptor beta chain was sequenced within a study of T-cell reconstitution after alpha-beta-depleted transplantation in children. Study findings and constraints: At one year after transplant, newly produced T cells mostly accounted for T-cell counts and diversity. Expanded clones from the graft, numbering several hundred, reportedly supplied alpha-beta T cells about two months after transplant.

The library targeted TCRbeta and was prepared with unique molecular identifiers. TCRdb independently ran MiXCR on the PCR reads; one entry per CDR3 protein. The sample contains just under 350,000 distinct CDR3 sequences, 15% to 20% of which appear only once. Comments on this clonotype: The antigen is unknown.

The CDR3 runs 12 residues. V was clipped by 6 bases and J by 3 bases, with 9 bases between them. Germline V gives CDR1 MDHEN, CDR2 SYDVKM. The gene calls are TRBV28 and TRBJ2-7; D is possibly TRBD2 (5 bases). The starting material was PBMCs, mostly from graft donor cells, obtained 360 days after TCRalphabeta/CD19-depleted stem cell transplant. This clonotype was obtained from a male patient between 2 and 9 years old who had a stem cell transplant for acute lymphoblastic leukemia, so the T cells may come from the graft donor. CDR3 bases: TGTGCCAGCAGACTAGGAAACTACGAGCAGTACTTC. Amino acid sequence: CASRLGNYEQYF. The whole variable domain, remainder taken from reference TRBV28 and TRBJ2-7, is DVKVTQSSRYLVKRTGEKVFLECVQDMDHENMFWYRQDPGLGLRLIYFSYDVKMKEKGDIPEGYSVSREKKERFSLILESASTNQTSMYLCASRLGNYEQYFGPGTRLTVT.